This T cell receptor (beta chain) derives from a study of beta chain features in type 1 diabetes (dated by TCRdb to 2017 to 2018). Notes on the research overall: No differences in mean age, gender distribution, total cell number or subset yield were found between patients and healthy donors. In the study, recently diagnosed type 1 diabetes patients and matched healthy donors were compared on the TCRB repertoires of their sorted circulating CD4+ T cell subsets. Regulatory and stem cell-like memory subsets were isolated from only 8 patients and about eight healthy donors, whereas naive and central memory subsets came from all 28 donors. A total of approximately 99,000,000 sorted cells were examined across all samples, and RNA yield correlated strongly with the number of cells per subset.

Broad study findings and their caveats: A moderate but significant shortening of TCRB CDR3 length was observed in type 1 diabetes patients in all four CD4+ subsets. Naive, central memory and regulatory TCRB repertoires appeared more similar among patients than among healthy donors. PCR may preferentially amplify shorter templates, but because patient and control samples were amplified and corrected together, any resulting skew would affect both groups equally. Because small numbers of individuals were included in the HLA sub-analyses, any influence of HLA type on TCRB rearrangement was left unresolved. Because cDNA was sequenced instead of genomic DNA, activated cells with high expression could be over-represented, although the groups did not differ in activation or CD3 levels. At VDJ recombination sites, type 1 diabetes patients had fewer insertions and more deleted nucleotides, which implies abnormalities in thymic rearrangement.

V and J lose 6 bases and 5 bases, and a span of 13 bases separates them. The CDR3 runs 12 amino acids, cysteine and phenylalanine included. Only CDR3 DNA remains: 36 bases, in frame from the first base. For CDR1 and CDR2, the germline V gene lists SQVTM and ANQGSEA. All of the isolated RNA was reverse transcribed with the High Capacity cDNA Reverse Transcription Kit, so expressed TCRB transcripts were sequenced. Deep immunoSEQ sequencing was applied to naive, central memory and regulatory T cell samples, giving an average of around 3.4 million total reads per sample. Sorted cells were lysed in RLT buffer and RNA was extracted with DNase-treated RNeasy Micro or Mini kits, depending on cell number. To prevent cross-contamination, each cell subset was processed individually, whereas patient and healthy donor samples were processed jointly. The immunoSEQ multiplex PCR was used to amplify TCRB sequences from cDNA, generating 87-bp fragments that spanned the CDR3 region. Sequencing of the amplicons was performed on the Illumina HiSeq platform. As for how the authors treated the data: PCR bias was computationally corrected using synthetic template baselines, reads within Hamming distance 2 were collapsed, and singletons that could not be merged were discarded. Reads were aligned against IMGT to assign V, D and J genes, CDR3 length and insertions or deletions at six rearrangement sites. Within each subset, clonotype counts were normalized to sorted cell number, and only after that were true diversity and Gini coefficients computed with the tcR R package. The overlap coefficient, calculated on TCRB nucleotide sequences, was used to measure repertoire sharing. As a proxy for the pre-selection repertoire, out-of-frame TCRB sequences from naive cells were analyzed. TCRdb's version of the immuneACCESS table is confined to in-frame rearrangements and falls short of the full clone set. An unresolved V gene accounts for under half of the shortfall where checked; the remainder is of unknown origin. V and J calls and clone size are those listed in that table; D and trimming were worked out from the DNA. Present in this sample are 150,000 to 200,000 clones, over 55% of which were seen just once. Jointly, the top ten make up around 0.096% of the sample.

Each donor gave one peripheral blood draw, roughly 120 mL on average, collected into heparinised tubes. A BD FACSAria II and a panel including CD45RO, CCR7, CD25, CD127, CD95 and CD27 were used to sort naive, central memory, regulatory and stem cell-like memory CD4+ T cells. Every sorted population had a purity above 95%. Right away, PBMCs were isolated by Lymphoprep density gradient centrifugation and were stained directly, with no culture step. Samples were stained and sorted in pairs, with one healthy donor and one patient per experiment, so that batch effects were minimized. Remarks on this clone: The clone's antigen remains unknown. No clone much larger than this one lies a single base away; base qualities are absent. The identical CDR3 is also encoded by other nucleotide sequences in the sample.

The receptor was isolated from a man younger than 45 with type 1 diabetes. This sequence uses TRBV29-1 and TRBJ1-1, with an unclear D gene assignment. Sequenced input: naive CD4+ T cells from blood. In light of the paper, this sample's cell subset or site label describes: true naive CD4+ T cells. CDR3 loop: CSVRGRGTEAFF. The nucleotide sequence is TGCAGCGTACGGGGTCGCGGAACTGAAGCTTTCTTT. The reference TRBV29-1 and TRBJ1-1 proteins fill in what lies around the CDR3, so the full variable domain reads SAVISQKPSRDICQRGTSLTIQCQVDSQVTMMFWYRQQPGQSLTLIATANQGSEATYESGFVIDKFPISRPNLTFSTLTVSNMSPEDSSIYLCSVRGRGTEAFFGQGTRLTVV.